Sequencing of this TCR beta chain was carried out in a study of beta chain features in type 1 diabetes. Study outcomes and limitations: Across all four CD4+ subsets, people with type 1 diabetes showed modestly shorter TCRB CDR3s.

Expressed TCRB transcripts got sequenced, as all isolated RNA was reverse transcribed. Some clones are missing from TCRdb's copy, which holds only in-frame ones; the method was immunoSEQ multiplex PCR. The sample lists 200,000 to 250,000 clones, 16% occurring once. About this clone itself: As yet, its antigen is unknown.

The origin of this receptor is a man aged 25 to 45 with type 1 diabetes. Sequenced sample: naive CD4+ T cells from blood.

CDR3 region: CASRGNTGELFF. In DNA, the CDR3 is TGCGCCAGCAGGGGTAACACCGGGGAGCTGTTTTTT. The chain uses TRBV4-1 and TRBJ2-2; D not resolved. Germline CDR1 and CDR2: MGHRA and YSYEKL. This CDR3 comprises 12 residues. V gave up 6 bases and J gave up 2 bases, with 4 bases separating them.